This paragraph covers one T cell receptor (beta chain) sequence. Its matching antigen is unknown. The record originates from a study of a mutant IDH1 vaccine in newly diagnosed glioma. On the study more broadly: Investigators started vaccination 4-6 weeks after radiotherapy alone, or with temozolomide cycles. Pretreatment consisted of radiotherapy, temozolomide, or both, with most receiving both. Study-level points and caveats: Among patients, roughly 93% showed immune responses induced by the vaccine. There seemed to be no relation between pseudoprogression and changes in top peripheral T cell clonotypes.

V lost 4 bases and J lost 1; bases outside the gene matches: 4. Germline V gives CDR1 SGDLS, CDR2 YYNGEE. The length of the CDR3 is 15 residues. The time point here: week 35, safety follow-up. Mutant IDH1 20-mer peptide, at 300 ug, made up each vaccine dose, with topical imiquimod. Sequencing used immunoSEQ multiplex PCR; TCRdb keeps in-frame clones, though not all of them. This sample has tens of thousands of clones, with roughly 83% found just once. The origin of this receptor is a man aged 18-30 years with glioma. The source material was PBMCs, sampled from a glioma patient whose treatment included an IDH1 peptide vaccine. V gene TRBV9 combines with J gene TRBJ2-2; 7 bases agree with TRBD1. As DNA, the CDR3 is TGTGCCAGCAGCCCTTGGACAGGGAACACCGGGGAGCTGTTTTTT. It codes for CASSPWTGNTGELFF. Using reference TRBV9 and TRBJ2-2 for the parts outside the CDR3, the full variable domain is DSGVTQTPKHLITATGQRVTLRCSPRSGDLSVYWYQQSLDQGLQFLIQYYNGEERAKGNILERFSAQQFPDLHSELNLSSLELGDSALYFCASSPWTGNTGELFFGEGSRLTVL.